Sequencing of this T cell receptor beta chain was carried out in a study of a mutant IDH1 vaccine in newly diagnosed glioma. Study conclusions and caveats: There were vaccine-induced immune responses in around 93% of the patients.

Method: immunoSEQ multiplex PCR; TCRdb's copy keeps in-frame clones and lacks some. The sample yields fewer than 55,000 clones, 80% to 85% seen once. This sample's time point: week 35, safety follow-up. Each dose delivered 300 ug of mutant IDH1 20-mer peptide subcutaneously with imiquimod. A note on this clone: The antigen remains undetermined.

Germline loops: CDR1 MNHNS, CDR2 SASEGT. The CDR3 runs 14 residues. Trimming pared 7 bases from V and 5 bases from J, leaving 17 bases between. The sequence derives from a woman between 40 and 50 years old with glioma. Some clones in this sample may be carry-over from other donors' samples. The sequenced sample was PBMCs, obtained from a glioma patient whose treatment included an IDH1 peptide vaccine. The chain employs TRBV6-1 and TRBJ2-5, with TRBD2 as a possible D gene (5 bases). In DNA, the CDR3 is TGTGCCAGCAACCCCCAGGCGTCGGGGGAGACCCAGTACTTC. Translating gives CASNPQASGETQYF.